The 11 T cell receptor beta chains in this list originate from one sample, sequenced in a study of Ad26.COV2.S vaccination and SARS-CoV-2 variants (dated by TCRdb to 2020 to 2023). Libraries were made using the immunoSEQ multiplex PCR assay. The table was pulled from immuneACCESS by TCRdb, which kept in-frame rearrangements only. Such tables lose some clones; where checked, under half of the loss comes from unresolved V genes, and the rest has no known cause. A total of 400,000 to 450,000 clones appear in this sample, 90% of them only once. Together, the top ten hold around 4.2% of the sample. Sample treatment or condition, as interpreted from the label and publication: around 19 received Ad26.COV2.S at low or high dose, single or two shots; 5 received placebo; per-sample allocation not given. For vaccine and placebo recipients, repertoires were sequenced using samples collected on day 63 after the first injection.

The sample in question was peripheral blood, obtained in a trial of Ad26.COV2.S vaccine versus placebo. Receptors originate from a person aged 18-65 years who received the Ad26.COV2.S COVID-19 vaccine or a placebo.

The rearrangement uses TRBV7-2 and TRBJ2-1; D is uncertain. The ends were cut back, 3 bases at V and 7 bases at J, with 13 bases in the middle. Looked up from germline, CDR1 is SGHTA and CDR2 is FQGNSA. CDR3 length equals 14 residues. In DNA form, the CDR3 reads TGTGCCAGCAGCTTTACCCAAGATCGTAATGAGCAGTTCTTC. The encoded protein is CASSFTQDRNEQFF.

The rearrangement uses TRBV6-1 and TRBJ1-2; D is unclear. The V end was cut by 2 bases, the J end by 4 bases, with 11 bases between. Germline CDR1 is MNHNS and CDR2 is SASEGT. The CDR3 covers 14 residues. In nucleotides, the CDR3 is TGTGCCAGCAGTGAAAATTGGGGTTCCTATGGCTACACCTTC. It codes for CASSENWGSYGYTF.

The chain uses TRBV7-3 and TRBJ2-3; 7 bases are a match to TRBD2. Germline V gene data show CDR1 as SGHTA and CDR2 as FQGTGA. This CDR3 comprises 14 residues. The J segment lost 3 bases and the V segment lost 2 bases, leaving 2 bases of the junction unmatched. CDR3 coding DNA: TGTGCCAGCAGCTTACTAGCGGATACAGATACGCAGTATTTT. It yields the protein CASSLLADTDTQYF.

The chain links TRBV5-4 to TRBJ2-1; D is unclear. V lost 5 bases, J lost 5 bases, and 11 bases lay in between. The CDR3 totals 13 residues. Germline CDR1 SGHNT, CDR2 YYREEE (reference sequence). DNA for the CDR3: TGTGCCAGCAGGGCCAATGGGCACAATGAGCAGTTCTTC. Its protein is CASRANGHNEQFF.

The chain combines TRBV6-5 with TRBJ2-2; 11 bases map to TRBD2. CDR1 and CDR2 (germline): MNHEY, SVGAGI. The V gene end was trimmed by 6 bases and the J gene end by 3 bases; junction bases not matched to a gene: 3. This CDR3 is 15 amino acids long. This chain's CDR3 is CASSRLAGYTGELFF. CDR3 coding DNA: TGTGCCAGCAGCCGACTAGCGGGGTACACCGGGGAGCTGTTTTTT.

The V and J genes are TRBV29-1 and TRBJ2-7; D gene unclear. This CDR3 has 11 residues. The V end lost 0 bases, the J end lost 3 bases, and 3 bases lay between the germline ends. CDR1 and CDR2 from the germline V gene are SQVTM and ANQGSEA. CDR3 loop: CSVEDDYEQYF. CDR3 nucleotide sequence: TGCAGCGTTGAAGATGACTACGAGCAGTACTTC.

The V and J genes are TRBV28 and TRBJ2-2, with D uncertain. CDR3 length equals 16 residues. Deletions cut 1 base from V and 0 bases from J, with 9 bases between. CDR1 and CDR2 (germline): MDHEN, SYDVKM. CDR3 protein: CASSLLRAANTGELFF. In DNA form, the CDR3 reads TGTGCCAGCAGTTTATTGAGAGCCGCGAACACCGGGGAGCTGTTTTTT.

The count of this clone is one. CDR3 nucleotides: TGTGCCACCAGTGAACCAGCCCGGACAGGGGGGAAAGATACGCAGTATTTT. Translation gives CATSEPARTGGKDTQYF. This chain connects TRBV24-1 to TRBJ2-3, with 10 positions matching TRBD1. Germline CDR1 reads KGHDR; CDR2 reads SFDVKD. The CDR3 covers 17 residues. After removal of 4 bases from V and 5 bases from J, the junction contained 11 bases not matched to a gene.

This sequence joins TRBV30 and TRBJ2-2, with 8 bases fitting TRBD1. The CDR3 runs to 17 residues. V shed 2 bases and J 1 base; nucleotides not matched to a gene: 9. Looked up from germline, CDR1 is GTSNPN and CDR2 is SVGIG (reference sequence). The CDR3 DNA is TGTGCCTGGAGTCTAGGAGGACAGGGCTTGAACACCGGGGAGCTGTTTTTT. Protein: CAWSLGGQGLNTGELFF. The variable domain in full, with the rest retrieved from reference TRBV30 and TRBJ2-2, is SQTIHQWPATLVQPVGSPLSLECTVEGTSNPNLYWYRQAAGRGLQLLFYSVGIGQISSEVPQNLSASRPQDRQFILSSKKLLLSDSGFYLCAWSLGGQGLNTGELFFGEGSRLTVL.

The chain is built from TRBV7-3 and TRBJ2-1; 11 nucleotides match TRBD2. This CDR3 has 17 residues. Looked up from germline, CDR1 is SGHTA and CDR2 is FQGTGA. Trimming removed 1 base from V and 9 bases from J; junction bases left unmatched: 11. The CDR3 loop is CASSLIRIAGGGGEQFF. The CDR3 DNA is TGTGCCAGCAGCTTAATCCGAATAGCGGGAGGGGGCGGTGAGCAGTTCTTC.

The chain employs TRBV5-6 and TRBJ1-2, with no clear D. Germline values: CDR1 SGHDT, CDR2 YYEEEE. The CDR3 length is 13 residues. Trimming removed 0 bases from V and 8 bases from J, with 11 bases in between. The CDR3 loop is CASSLGLTVGYTF. The CDR3 bases are TGTGCCAGCAGCTTGGGGCTTACCGTAGGCTACACCTTC.